One and the same sample provided the 30 T cell receptor beta chains below, sequenced in a study of cytomegalovirus exposure and HLA in healthy donors listed by TCRdb under 2017. Library creation used the immunoSEQ multiplex PCR assay. For the multiplex PCR, a mixture combining 60 forward primers for TCR Vbeta segments and 13 reverse primers for TCR Jbeta segments was used. Here the immuneACCESS table is served through TCRdb, limited to in-frame sequences with V and J called. Missing clones are a known gap in these copies; in checked studies unresolved V genes cover under half, and the rest lacks a known reason. Across this sample there are under 250,000 clones, with 79% seen only once. In total, the top ten clones hold around 1.7% of the sample. Sequenced input: PBMCs. The receptors derive from a middle-aged man in good health and CMV-seronegative.

This chain links TRBV27 with TRBJ2-7, with TRBD1 matching 8 bases. This CDR3 has 13 amino acids. Germline assignment: CDR1 MNHEY and CDR2 SMNVEV (reference sequence). Germline trimming cut 4 bases from V and 7 bases from J; bases unmatched to any gene: 6. CDR3 amino acids: CASSSGQAGEQYF. Written as DNA, the CDR3 is TGTGCCAGCAGTTCGGGACAGGCGGGAGAGCAGTACTTC.

The rearrangement uses TRBV7-9 and TRBJ1-2, with TRBD1 identical over 7 bases. The germline CDR1 and CDR2 sequences are SEHNR and FQNEAQ (reference sequence). The CDR3 sequence is 13 residues long. The V gene end was trimmed by 5 bases and the J gene end by 6 bases; junction bases not matched to a gene: 6. CDR3 in amino acids: CASSTGQVDGYTF. CDR3 DNA: TGTGCCAGCAGCACAGGACAGGTCGATGGCTACACCTTC.

The rearrangement uses TRBV5-1 and TRBJ1-4; D possibly corresponds to TRBD1 (6 bases). The V end was cut by 3 bases, the J end by 7 bases, with 10 bases between. This CDR3 comprises 13 residues. In germline, CDR1 is SGHRS, CDR2 YFSETQ. CDR3: CASSSDRIEKLFF. CDR3 nucleotides: TGCGCCAGCAGCTCTGACAGGATTGAAAAACTGTTTTTT. The whole variable domain, remainder taken from reference TRBV5-1 and TRBJ1-4, is KAGVTQTPRYLIKTRGQQVTLSCSPISGHRSVSWYQQTPGQGLQFLFEYFSETQRNKGNFPGRFSGRQFSNSRSEMNVSTLELGDSALYLCASSSDRIEKLFFGSGTQLSVL.

This chain connects TRBV19 to TRBJ2-1, with 9 positions matching TRBD2. V shed 2 bases, J shed 4 bases, and the junction held 3 bases outside the gene matches. Germline CDR1 and CDR2: LNHDA and SQIVND (reference sequence). The CDR3 runs to 15 residues. CDR3 residues: CASSIQTSGYNEQFF. DNA for the CDR3: TGTGCCAGTAGTATACAGACTAGCGGATACAATGAGCAGTTCTTC.

The chain combines TRBV27 with TRBJ2-3; 8 bases are a match to TRBD2. V gave up 3 bases and J gave up 3 bases; unmatched junction bases: 5. The length of the CDR3 is 15 residues. Germline V lookup: CDR1 MNHEY, CDR2 SMNVEV (reference sequence). The CDR3 nucleotides are TGTGCCAGCAGTTTTGGGGCGGGAGGTACAGATACGCAGTATTTT. This sequence encodes CASSFGAGGTDTQYF.

The chain links TRBV9 to TRBJ1-2, with D hard to call. This CDR3 region has 15 residues. Trimming took 0 bases from V and 4 from J, leaving 13 bases between them. Germline V gene lookup returns CDR1 SGDLS and CDR2 YYNGEE. This chain's CDR3 is CASSVALRAPYGYTF. The CDR3, as DNA: TGTGCCAGCAGCGTAGCACTGAGGGCGCCCTATGGCTACACCTTC.

The chain recombines TRBV4-1 with TRBJ1-1; unclear D gene. Germline V gene data show CDR1 as MGHRA and CDR2 as YSYEKL. The CDR3 has 14 residues. The ends were cut back, 0 bases at V and 5 bases at J, with 10 bases in the middle. The CDR3 sequence: CASSQDRLATEAFF. The CDR3 region has the DNA TGCGCCAGCAGCCAAGACAGGTTGGCTACTGAAGCTTTCTTT.

The rearrangement links TRBV29-1 to TRBJ1-1; D might be TRBD1 (6 bases). V lost 5 bases and J lost 1, with 14 bases in between. The germline V gene has CDR1 SQVTM and CDR2 ANQGSEA. The CDR3 consists of 14 residues. In nucleotides, the CDR3 is TGCAGCGTTTATTCCACAGGGCGGAACACTGAAGCTTTCTTT. This gives the protein CSVYSTGRNTEAFF.

The chain links TRBV27 to TRBJ2-7; TRBD1 matches at 9 bases. CDR3 length equals 14 residues. J gave up 6 bases and V 5 bases, and 8 bases lay outside the gene matches. CDR1 MNHEY and CDR2 SMNVEV come from the germline V gene (reference sequence). CDR3 loop: CASSKPGQGSEQYF. In DNA form, the CDR3 reads TGTGCCAGCAGTAAGCCGGGACAGGGTAGCGAGCAGTACTTC.

The genes are TRBV5-1 and TRBJ2-1, with D possibly TRBD1 on 5 matching bases. With 6 bases removed from V and 3 bases from J, the gap between germline ends came to 7 bases. The CDR3 is 12 residues long. Germline loops: CDR1 SGHRS, CDR2 YFSETQ. The DNA of the CDR3 is TGCGCCAGCATAGGACACTACAATGAGCAGTTCTTC. It yields the protein CASIGHYNEQFF.

The genes are TRBV6-5 and TRBJ2-7, with D possibly TRBD1 on 6 matching bases. The CDR3 length is 15 residues. The V end lost 2 bases, the J end lost 5 bases, and 16 bases lay between the germline ends. CDR1 is MNHEY, CDR2 SVGAGI, per germline. The CDR3 loop reads CASSYRGFGYDEQYF. The CDR3 nucleotides read TGTGCCAGCAGTTACAGGGGGTTTGGATACGACGAGCAGTACTTC.

This rearrangement joins TRBV10-3 to TRBJ2-3; D remains ambiguous. CDR3 size: 13 residues. V was cut by 6 bases and J by 2 bases, with 9 bases left in between. The germline V gene has CDR1 ENHRY and CDR2 SYGVKD. CDR3: CAISLSYTDTQYF. CDR3 coding DNA: TGTGCCATCAGCCTATCCTACACAGATACGCAGTATTTT.

The chain joins TRBV15 to TRBJ2-2; 9 bases map to TRBD1. Germline CDR1 reads LNHNV; CDR2 reads YYDKDF (reference sequence). V shed 3 bases, J shed 4 bases, and the junction held 12 bases outside the gene matches. This CDR3 comprises 18 residues. CDR3 in amino acids: CATSRPSAWTGVTGELFF. For the CDR3, the DNA is TGTGCCACCAGCAGGCCGTCCGCCTGGACAGGGGTCACCGGGGAGCTGTTTTTT.

CDR3 sequence (DNA): TGTGCCAGCAGTCGACTACCGAAACTAGCGGGGACCTACGAGCAGTACTTC. Amino acids: CASSRLPKLAGTYEQYF. The chain is built from TRBV27 and TRBJ2-7; 10 nucleotides line up with TRBD2. Germline CDR1 is MNHEY and CDR2 is SMNVEV (reference sequence). This CDR3 has 17 amino acids. The V gene end was trimmed by 5 bases and the J gene end by 2 bases; junction bases not matched to a gene: 12.

CDR3 nucleotide sequence: TGTGCCAGCAGCCCATATATCGGGGGGTCATTCAATGAGCAGTTCTTC. Its translation is CASSPYIGGSFNEQFF. The chain combines TRBV13 with TRBJ2-1; 7 nucleotides align to TRBD2. The CDR3 contains 16 residues. Germline V gene sequence: CDR1 PRHDT, CDR2 FYEKMQ (reference sequence). With V trimmed by 5 bases and J by 6 bases, 13 bases remained unmatched.

In this sample, this clone turned up once. This chain links TRBV15 with TRBJ2-7; TRBD1 aligns across 7 bases. Looked up from germline, CDR1 is LNHNV and CDR2 is YYDKDF (reference sequence). This CDR3 region has 14 residues. Unmatched junction bases numbered 3, after V lost 4 bases and J lost 0 bases. CDR3 sequence (DNA): TGTGCCACCAGCACCGGGGACAGCTCCTACGAGCAGTACTTC. Its translation: CATSTGDSSYEQYF. The whole variable domain, filled in from reference TRBV15 and TRBJ2-7, reads DAMVIQNPRYQVTQFGKPVTLSCSQTLNHNVMYWYQQKSSQAPKLLFHYYDKDFNNEADTPDNFQSRRPNTSFCFLDIRSPGLGDTAMYLCATSTGDSSYEQYFGPGTRLTVT.

The chain joins TRBV2 to TRBJ2-7; D call uncertain. There are 14 residues in the CDR3. V lost 1 base and J lost 3, with 10 bases in between. Germline CDR1 reads SNHLY; CDR2 reads FYNNEI. The CDR3 coding sequence is TGTGCCAGCAGTGAAGGGCGCCTAGGCTACGAGCAGTACTTC. This encodes CASSEGRLGYEQYF.

The rearrangement links TRBV19 to TRBJ1-2, with D possibly matching TRBD1 (6 bases). With 4 bases removed from V and 8 bases from J, the gap between germline ends came to 11 bases. The CDR3 runs 12 residues. Germline V gene sequence: CDR1 LNHDA, CDR2 SQIVND (reference sequence). CDR3 in DNA: TGTGCCAGTAGTAGGTGGGGGCAGGGCTACACCTTC. This gives the protein CASSRWGQGYTF.

This clone was detected once. This chain connects TRBV21-1 to TRBJ2-7; the table's TRBD1 call for D was not verified on the DNA. TRBV21-1 has pseudogene status. CDR3 length: 15 amino acids. The chain's CDR3 is CASSRPRTGSYEQYF. CDR3 nucleotides: TGTGCCAGCAGCCGACCCCGGACAGGATCCTACGAGCAGTACTTC.

This chain connects TRBV5-1 to TRBJ2-7; 11 bases agree with TRBD2. V was pared by 0 bases and J by 5 bases, with 7 bases of the junction left unmatched. The CDR3 has 16 residues. Germline assignment: CDR1 SGHRS and CDR2 YFSETQ. The CDR3 DNA reads TGCGCCAGCAGCTTGGGACTAGCGGGAAGGGACCACGAGCAGTACTTC. This sequence encodes CASSLGLAGRDHEQYF.

With respect to this clone: Other DNA variants within this sample encode the same CDR3. The chain uses TRBV5-5 and TRBJ1-3, with 7 bases lining up with TRBD1. CDR1 is SGHKS and CDR2 is YYEKEE in the germline V gene (reference sequence). The V and J ends lost 3 bases and 2 bases, in that order; junction bases with no gene match: 2. The CDR3 has 14 amino acids. CDR3 protein: CASSSQGAGNTIYF. CDR3 nucleotides: TGTGCCAGCAGCTCCCAGGGGGCTGGAAACACCATATATTTT.

This chain joins TRBV12-5 and TRBJ2-5; weak D call: TRBD2 (5 bases). CDR1 is LGHNT and CDR2 is FRNRAP in the germline V gene. This CDR3 contains 15 residues. Trimming removed 1 base at V and 2 bases at J, with 11 bases between. CDR3 amino acids: CASGLGVWEQETQYF. CDR3 sequence (DNA): TGTGCTAGTGGTTTGGGGGTTTGGGAGCAAGAGACCCAGTACTTC.

This clone was found a few times. The chain links TRBV6-1 to TRBJ2-1, with 11 bases fitting TRBD2. V lost 6 bases, J lost 9 bases, and 1 base stayed unmatched. CDR1 MNHNS and CDR2 SASEGT come from the germline V gene. This CDR3 has 12 residues. The CDR3 is CASRGLAGEQFF. In nucleotides, the CDR3 is TGTGCCAGCAGAGGACTAGCGGGTGAGCAGTTCTTC.

The chain is built from TRBV28 and TRBJ2-5, with 8 bases identical to TRBD1. The better agreement between TRBJ2-7 and the DNA end casts doubt on the J call. From germline, CDR1 is MDHEN and CDR2 SYDVKM. This CDR3 contains 13 residues. Here the CDR3 DNA reads TGTGCCAGCAGCCGGACAGGGTCCCACGAGCAGTACTTC. Translation: CASSRTGSHEQYF.

This clone has only one observation. The chain is built from TRBV29-1 and TRBJ1-2; TRBD1 is a possible D gene (6 bases). Germline CDR1 SQVTM, CDR2 ANQGSEA. V was cut by 4 bases and J by 4 bases, with 16 bases left in between. This CDR3 spans 14 amino acids. The CDR3 sequence is CSVGGTQAGYGYTF. Here the CDR3 DNA reads TGCAGCGTTGGAGGGACACAAGCTGGCTATGGCTACACCTTC.

Regarding this clone: Sequence at one end of the junction differs from germline and may be a read error. The genes are TRBV7-9 and TRBJ1-2; D unresolved. The CDR3 loop spans 16 amino acids. Germline V CDR1 and CDR2: SEHNR, FQNEAQ (reference sequence). The CDR3 sequence: CSSSSPEHPANYGYTF. CDR3 in DNA: TGTTCCAGCAGCTCTCCGGAGCACCCAGCTAACTATGGCTACACCTTC.

This chain connects TRBV7-3 to TRBJ2-5; the D is unclear. The CDR3 sequence is 13 residues long. Per germline, CDR1 SGHTA and CDR2 FQGTGA. With 3 bases removed from V and 2 bases from J, the gap between germline ends came to 7 bases. As DNA, the CDR3 is TGTGCCAGCAGCTTTGGCCAGCAAGAGACCCAGTACTTC. It is translated as CASSFGQQETQYF.

This chain uses TRBV28 with TRBJ2-7; D is possibly TRBD1 (5 bases). CDR1 is MDHEN, CDR2 SYDVKM, per germline. V was shortened by 6 bases and J by 3 bases, with 12 bases between the two germline ends. The CDR3 runs to 13 residues. As DNA, the CDR3 is TGTGCCAGCAGCGATACCCAGGGCTACGAGCAGTACTTC. This gives the protein CASSDTQGYEQYF.

This CDR3 reads CASSLKGLDYEQYF. CDR3 sequence (DNA): TGTGCCAGCAGCTTAAAGGGACTAGACTACGAGCAGTACTTC. V gene TRBV7-9 combines with J gene TRBJ2-7; TRBD2 aligns across 8 bases. V lost 2 bases, J lost 3 bases, and 3 bases stayed unmatched. CDR3 length: 14 amino acids. The germline V gene has CDR1 SEHNR and CDR2 FQNEAQ (reference sequence).

The chain carries TRBV14 and TRBJ2-7; 8 positions agree with TRBD2. The V gene end was trimmed by 0 bases and the J gene end by 4 bases; junction bases not matched to a gene: 5. Germline CDR1 is SGHDN and CDR2 is FVKESK. The CDR3 is made up of 15 amino acids. This CDR3 is CASSQESGSTYEQYF. The CDR3 DNA reads TGTGCCAGCAGCCAAGAGAGCGGGAGTACGTACGAGCAGTACTTC.